The present T cell receptor beta chain was sequenced within a study of identical twins. The V and J ends lost 0 bases and 5 bases, in that order; junction bases with no gene match: 5. CDR1 and CDR2 from the germline V gene are SGHVS and FQNEAQ. This CDR3 comprises 16 residues. No donor was unhealthy or non-Caucasian. This clonotype was detected many times. TCRdb ran MiXCR on the 5' RACE reads and lists one entry per CDR3 protein. The table shows around 480,000 distinct CDR3 sequences, with approximately 15% occurring only once. These data were also filed under a second study, of yellow fever vaccine responses in identical twins.

The origin of this receptor is a woman aged 18-29 years in good health. Sequenced sample: CD4+ T cells sorted from blood. The gene calls are TRBV7-8 and TRBJ2-2; 8 nucleotides align to TRBD2. The CDR3 bases are TGTGCCAGCAGCTTAGCCATAGGCGGGAGGACCGGGGAGCTGTTTTTT. Translation gives CASSLAIGGRTGELFF.